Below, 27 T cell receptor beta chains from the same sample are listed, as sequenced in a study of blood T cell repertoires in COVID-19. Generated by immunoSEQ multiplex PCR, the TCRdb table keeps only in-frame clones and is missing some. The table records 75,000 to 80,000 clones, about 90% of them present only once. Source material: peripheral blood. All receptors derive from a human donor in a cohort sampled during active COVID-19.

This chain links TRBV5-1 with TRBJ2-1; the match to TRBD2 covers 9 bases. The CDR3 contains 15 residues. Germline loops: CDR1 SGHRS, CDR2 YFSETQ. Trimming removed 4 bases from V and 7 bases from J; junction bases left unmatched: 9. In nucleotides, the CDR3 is TGCGCCAGCAGCGAAGGGACTAGCATAACTAATGAGCAGTTCTTC. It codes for CASSEGTSITNEQFF.

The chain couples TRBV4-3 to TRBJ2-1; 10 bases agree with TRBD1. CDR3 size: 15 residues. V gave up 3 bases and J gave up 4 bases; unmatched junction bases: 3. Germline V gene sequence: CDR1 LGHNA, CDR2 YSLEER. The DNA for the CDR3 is TGCGCCAGCAGCCAGGACAGGGGGGGGTACAATGAGCAGTTCTTC. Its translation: CASSQDRGGYNEQFF.

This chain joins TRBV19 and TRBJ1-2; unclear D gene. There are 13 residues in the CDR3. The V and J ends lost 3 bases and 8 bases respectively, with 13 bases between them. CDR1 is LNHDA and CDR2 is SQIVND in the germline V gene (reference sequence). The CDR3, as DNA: TGTGCCAGTAGTATCAGGCGTTCAGAAGGCTACACCTTC. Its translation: CASSIRRSEGYTF.

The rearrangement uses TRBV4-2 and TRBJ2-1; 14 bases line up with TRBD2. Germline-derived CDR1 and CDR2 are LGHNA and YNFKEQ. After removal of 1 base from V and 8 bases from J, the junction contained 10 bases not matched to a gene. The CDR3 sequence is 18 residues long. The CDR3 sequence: CASSQVATSGGAVDEQFF. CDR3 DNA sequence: TGTGCCAGCAGCCAAGTGGCGACTAGCGGGGGGGCCGTCGATGAGCAGTTCTTC.

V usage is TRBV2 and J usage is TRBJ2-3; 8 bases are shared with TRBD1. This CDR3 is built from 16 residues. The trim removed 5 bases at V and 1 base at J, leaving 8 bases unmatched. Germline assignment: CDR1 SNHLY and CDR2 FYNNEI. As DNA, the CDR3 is TGTGCCAGCAGTCTCCAGGGGGCGCTTGGCACAGATACGCAGTATTTT. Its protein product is CASSLQGALGTDTQYF.

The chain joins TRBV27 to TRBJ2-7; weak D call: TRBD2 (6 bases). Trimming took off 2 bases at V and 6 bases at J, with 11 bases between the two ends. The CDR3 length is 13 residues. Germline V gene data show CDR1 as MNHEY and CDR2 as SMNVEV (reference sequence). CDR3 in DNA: TGTGCCAGCAGTTTAGTCGGGGGATCCGAGCAGTACTTC. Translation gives CASSLVGGSEQYF.

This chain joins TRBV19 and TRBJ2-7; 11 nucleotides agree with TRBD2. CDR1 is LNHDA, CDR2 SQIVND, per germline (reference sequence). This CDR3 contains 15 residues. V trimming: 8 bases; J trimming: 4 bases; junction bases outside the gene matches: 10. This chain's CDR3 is CASRLEASGRYEQYF. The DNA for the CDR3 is TGTGCCAGTCGTTTGGAAGCTAGCGGGAGGTACGAGCAGTACTTC.

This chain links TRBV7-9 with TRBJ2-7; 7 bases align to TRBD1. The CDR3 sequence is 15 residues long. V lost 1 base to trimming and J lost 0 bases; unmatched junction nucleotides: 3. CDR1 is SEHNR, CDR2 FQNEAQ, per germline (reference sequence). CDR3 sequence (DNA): TGTGCCAGCAGCTTAGGACAGGGAGACTCCTACGAGCAGTACTTC. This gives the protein CASSLGQGDSYEQYF.

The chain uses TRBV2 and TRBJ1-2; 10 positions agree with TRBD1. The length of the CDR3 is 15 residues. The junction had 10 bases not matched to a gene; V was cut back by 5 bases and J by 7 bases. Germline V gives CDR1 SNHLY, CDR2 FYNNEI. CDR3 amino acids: CASSRRTGGVGGYTF. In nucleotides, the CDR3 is TGTGCCAGCAGTCGCAGGACAGGGGGGGTAGGTGGCTACACCTTC.

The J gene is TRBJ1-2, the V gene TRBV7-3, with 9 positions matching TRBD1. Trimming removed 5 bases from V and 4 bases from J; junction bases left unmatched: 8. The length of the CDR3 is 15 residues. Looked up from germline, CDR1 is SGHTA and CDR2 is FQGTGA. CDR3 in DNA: TGTGCCAGCAGCCCCACAGGGGGCGGTCTCTATGGCTACACCTTC. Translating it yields CASSPTGGGLYGYTF.

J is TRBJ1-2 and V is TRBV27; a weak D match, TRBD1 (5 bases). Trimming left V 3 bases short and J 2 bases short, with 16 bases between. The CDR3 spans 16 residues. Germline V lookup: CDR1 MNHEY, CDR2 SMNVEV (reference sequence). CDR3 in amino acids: CASSFRSAGTNYGYTF. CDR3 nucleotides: TGTGCCAGCAGTTTCCGCTCGGCGGGGACCAACTATGGCTACACCTTC.

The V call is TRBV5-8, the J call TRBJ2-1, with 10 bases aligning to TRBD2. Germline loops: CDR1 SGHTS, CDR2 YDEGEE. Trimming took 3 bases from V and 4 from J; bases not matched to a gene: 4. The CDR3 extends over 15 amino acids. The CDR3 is CASSYTSGEYNEQFF. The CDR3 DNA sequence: TGTGCCAGCAGCTATACTAGCGGGGAGTACAATGAGCAGTTCTTC. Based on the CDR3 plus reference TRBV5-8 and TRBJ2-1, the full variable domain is EAGVTQSPTHLIKTRGQQATLRCSPISGHTSVYWYQQALGLGLQFLLWYDEGEERNRGNFPPRFSGRQFPNYSSELNVNALELEDSALYLCASSYTSGEYNEQFFGPGTRLTVL.

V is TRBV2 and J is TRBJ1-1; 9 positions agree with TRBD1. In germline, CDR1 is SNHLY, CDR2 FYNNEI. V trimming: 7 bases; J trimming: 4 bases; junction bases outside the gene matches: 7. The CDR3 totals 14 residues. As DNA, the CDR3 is TGTGCCAGCACCGCGACAGGGGGGTTCACTGAAGCTTTCTTT. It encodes CASTATGGFTEAFF.

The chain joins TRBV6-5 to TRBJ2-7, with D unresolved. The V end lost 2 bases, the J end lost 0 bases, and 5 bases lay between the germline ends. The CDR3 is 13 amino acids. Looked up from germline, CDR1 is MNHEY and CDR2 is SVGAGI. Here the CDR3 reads CASSYISSYEQYF. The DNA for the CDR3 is TGTGCCAGCAGTTACATCAGCTCCTACGAGCAGTACTTC.

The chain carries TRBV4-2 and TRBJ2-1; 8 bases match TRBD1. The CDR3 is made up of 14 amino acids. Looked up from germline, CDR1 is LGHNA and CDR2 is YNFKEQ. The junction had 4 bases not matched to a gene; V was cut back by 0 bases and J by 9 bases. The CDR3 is CASSQDAGGSEQFF. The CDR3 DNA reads TGTGCCAGCAGCCAAGATGCAGGGGGCAGTGAGCAGTTCTTC.

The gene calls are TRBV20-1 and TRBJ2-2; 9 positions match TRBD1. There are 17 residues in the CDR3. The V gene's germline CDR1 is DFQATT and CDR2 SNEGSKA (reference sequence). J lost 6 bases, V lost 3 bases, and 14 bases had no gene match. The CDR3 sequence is CSASTMGQGSMPGELFF. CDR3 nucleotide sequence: TGCAGTGCTAGTACAATGGGACAGGGCTCCATGCCCGGGGAGCTGTTTTTT.

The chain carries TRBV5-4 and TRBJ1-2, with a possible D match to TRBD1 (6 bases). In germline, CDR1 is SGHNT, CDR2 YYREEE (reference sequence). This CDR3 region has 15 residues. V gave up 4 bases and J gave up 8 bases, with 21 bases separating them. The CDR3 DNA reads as TGTGCCAGCAGCCCAATGACAGGTTCTGATTACGGCTACACCTTC. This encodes CASSPMTGSDYGYTF. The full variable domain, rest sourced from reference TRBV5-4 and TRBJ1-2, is ETGVTQSPTHLIKTRGQQVTLRCSSQSGHNTVSWYQQALGQGPQFIFQYYREEENGRGNFPPRFSGLQFPNYSSELNVNALELDDSALYLCASSPMTGSDYGYTFGSGTRLTVV.

The DNA for the CDR3 is TGCGCCAGCAGCCTTAGCAGCGACAGGGTCGGGGAGCTGTTTTTT. Translated, it gives CASSLSSDRVGELFF. The V call is TRBV4-3, the J call TRBJ2-2; 7 bases match TRBD1. Per germline, CDR1 LGHNA and CDR2 YSLEER. This CDR3 contains 15 residues. With 4 bases clipped from V and 7 bases from J, the junction kept 9 bases outside the gene matches.

The CDR3: CASGRVNTEAFF. CDR3 nucleotides: TGTGCCAGCGGCAGGGTAAACACTGAAGCTTTCTTT. The chain recombines TRBV6-5 with TRBJ1-1; TRBD1 is a possible D gene (5 bases). This CDR3 is 12 amino acids long. Trimming took 8 bases from V and 2 from J, leaving 9 bases between them. In germline, CDR1 is MNHEY, CDR2 SVGAGI.

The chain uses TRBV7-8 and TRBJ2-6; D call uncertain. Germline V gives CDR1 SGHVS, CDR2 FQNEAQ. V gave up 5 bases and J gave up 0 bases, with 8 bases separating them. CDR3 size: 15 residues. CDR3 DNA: TGTGCCAGCAGCCCCGACTTCTCTGGGGCCAACGTCCTGACTTTC. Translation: CASSPDFSGANVLTF.

The CDR3 DNA sequence: TGTGCCAGCAGCCAACCAGCGGGGCCCAGCACAGATACGCAGTATTTT. Its translation: CASSQPAGPSTDTQYF. The V and J genes are TRBV4-2 and TRBJ2-3; 7 nucleotides align to TRBD2. Trimming took 2 bases from V and 0 from J; bases not matched to a gene: 5. CDR1 is LGHNA and CDR2 is YNFKEQ in the germline V gene. The CDR3 covers 16 residues.

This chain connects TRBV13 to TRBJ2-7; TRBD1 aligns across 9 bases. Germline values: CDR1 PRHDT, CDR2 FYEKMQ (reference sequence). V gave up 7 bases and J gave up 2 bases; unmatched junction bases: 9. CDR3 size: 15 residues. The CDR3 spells CASNQPGQGPYEQYF. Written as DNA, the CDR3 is TGTGCCAGCAACCAGCCGGGACAGGGCCCCTACGAGCAGTACTTC.

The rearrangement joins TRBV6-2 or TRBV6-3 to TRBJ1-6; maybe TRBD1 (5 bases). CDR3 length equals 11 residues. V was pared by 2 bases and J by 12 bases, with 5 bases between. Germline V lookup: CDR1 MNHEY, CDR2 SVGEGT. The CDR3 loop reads CASSYQGPLHF. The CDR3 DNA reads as TGTGCCAGCAGTTACCAGGGACCCCTCCACTTT.

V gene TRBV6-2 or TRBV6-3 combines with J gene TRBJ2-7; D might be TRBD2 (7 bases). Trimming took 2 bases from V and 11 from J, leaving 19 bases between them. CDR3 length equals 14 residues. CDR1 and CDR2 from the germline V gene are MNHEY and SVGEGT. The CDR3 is CASSYGRGGMYEYF. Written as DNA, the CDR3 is TGTGCCAGCAGTTACGGCAGGGGAGGGATGTATGAGTACTTC.

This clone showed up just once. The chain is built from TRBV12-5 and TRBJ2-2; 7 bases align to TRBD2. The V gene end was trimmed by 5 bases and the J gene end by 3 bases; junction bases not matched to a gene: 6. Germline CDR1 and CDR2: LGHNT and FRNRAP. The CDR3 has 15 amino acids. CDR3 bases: TGTGCTAGTGGTCTTGGGACTACCGACACCGGGGAGCTGTTTTTT. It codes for CASGLGTTDTGELFF.

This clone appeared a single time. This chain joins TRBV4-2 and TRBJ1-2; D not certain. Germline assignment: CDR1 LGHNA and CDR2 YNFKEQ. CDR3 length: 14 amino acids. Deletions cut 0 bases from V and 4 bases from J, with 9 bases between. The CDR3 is CASSQDREGYGYTF. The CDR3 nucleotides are TGTGCCAGCAGCCAAGATAGGGAGGGCTATGGCTACACCTTC.

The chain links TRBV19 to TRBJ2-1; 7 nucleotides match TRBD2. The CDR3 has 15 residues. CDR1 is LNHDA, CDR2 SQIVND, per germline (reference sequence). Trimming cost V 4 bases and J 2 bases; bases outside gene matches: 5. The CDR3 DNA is TGTGCCAGTAGTAAGGCGGGGGTAACCTACAATGAGCAGTTCTTC. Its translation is CASSKAGVTYNEQFF. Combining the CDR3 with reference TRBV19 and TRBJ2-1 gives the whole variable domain DGGITQSPKYLFRKEGQNVTLSCEQNLNHDAMYWYRQDPGQGLRLIYYSQIVNDFQKGDIAEGYSVSREKKESFPLTVTSAQKNPTAFYLCASSKAGVTYNEQFFGPGTRLTVL.